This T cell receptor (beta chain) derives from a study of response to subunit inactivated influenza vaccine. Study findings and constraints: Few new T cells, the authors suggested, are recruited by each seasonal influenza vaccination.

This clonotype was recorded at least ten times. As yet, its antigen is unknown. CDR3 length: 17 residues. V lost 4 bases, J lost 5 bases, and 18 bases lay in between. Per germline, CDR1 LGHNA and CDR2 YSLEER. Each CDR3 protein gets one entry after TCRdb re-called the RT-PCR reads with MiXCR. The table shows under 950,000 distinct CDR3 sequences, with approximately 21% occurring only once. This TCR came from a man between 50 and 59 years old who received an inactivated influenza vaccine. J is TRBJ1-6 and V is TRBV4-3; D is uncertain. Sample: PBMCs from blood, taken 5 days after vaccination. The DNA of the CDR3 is TGCGCCAGCAGCCCGTCTATGGAGGCCGCCCATAATTCACCCCTCCACTTT. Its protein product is CASSPSMEAAHNSPLHF.